This is a list of T cell receptor beta chains from one sample in a study of shared clonotypes between healthy human individuals. Sequenced by immunoSEQ multiplex PCR; TCRdb stores in-frame clones only, minus some. The table lists roughly 1,500,000 clones, approximately 98.5% of them singletons. The sample was naive CD4+ T cells sorted from blood. The receptors were gathered from a man aged 25-40 years in good health. Both conserved end residues are part of each CDR3. A D gene is named only where the DNA matches it firmly. The size of a clone is reported for some rows only, either as once, few or many, or as a class for expanded clones.

NA	NA	TRBV7-2	TRBJ2-5	TGTGCCAGCACCACATCTCTGGGGGCAGAGACCCAGTACTTC	CASTTSLGAETQYF
NA	NA	TRBV5-1	TRBJ1-1	TGCGCCAGCAGTTCGACAGGAAACACTGAAGCTTTCTTT	CASSSTGNTEAFF
NA	NA	TRBV5-5	TRBJ2-1	TGTGCCAGCAGCCCAGGGGGGAATGAGCAGTTCTTC	CASSPGGNEQFF
NA	TRBD1	TRBV5-4	TRBJ2-5	TGTGCCAGCAGCGTAAGGGACAGGGGATTAGAGACCCAGTACTTC	CASSVRDRGLETQYF
NA	TRBD2	TRBV28	TRBJ2-1	TGTGCCAGCAGCTCAGCGGGGTGGGGTTACAATGAGCAGTTCTTC	CASSSAGWGYNEQFF
NA	TRBD2	TRBV2	TRBJ2-1	TGTGCCAGCAGTGGTATAGGGACTAGCGGAACTAATGAGCAGTTCTTC	CASSGIGTSGTNEQFF
NA	TRBD1	TRBV27	TRBJ1-2	TGTGCCAGCAGTTCGACAGGGGTCATAGGCTATGGCTACACCTTC	CASSSTGVIGYGYTF
NA	TRBD2	TRBV19	TRBJ2-2	TGTGCCAGTAGTCCCTCTAGCGGGACCACCGGGGAGCTGTTTTTT	CASSPSSGTTGELFF
NA	NA	TRBV4-1	TRBJ2-3	TGCGCCAGCAGCCAAGATGGAGCAATCAGCACAGATACGCAGTATTTT	CASSQDGAISTDTQYF
NA	NA	TRBV5-1	TRBJ2-5	TGCGCCAGCAGCTTGAGGTCAGGGGACGAGACCCAGTACTTC	CASSLRSGDETQYF
NA	NA	TRBV19	TRBJ2-7	TGTGCCAGTAGTATCGCCCTAGGGCCCTACGAGCAGTACTTC	CASSIALGPYEQYF
NA	TRBD2	TRBV28	TRBJ2-7	TGTGCCAGCATATCCGGGAGGGGAAAGCTTGGGTCCTACGAGCAGTACTTC	CASISGRGKLGSYEQYF
NA	TRBD1	TRBV10-3	TRBJ1-3	TGTGCCATCAGTGGGACAGGCGACTCTGGAAACACCATATATTTT	CAISGTGDSGNTIYF
NA	NA	TRBV29-1	TRBJ1-4	TGCAGCGGTCGGGGGCCTAATGAAAAACTGTTTTTT	CSGRGPNEKLFF
NA	TRBD1	TRBV18	TRBJ1-4	TGTGCCAGCTCACCAGGGACAGGGAGGGCTGAAAAACTGTTTTTT	CASSPGTGRAEKLFF
NA	NA	TRBV6-1	TRBJ2-7	TGTGCCAGCACCCTCCGTGGGGCCCTCTACGAGCAGTACTTC	CASTLRGALYEQYF
once	NA	TRBV7-2	TRBJ1-2	TGTGCCAGCAGCAGAGACATCCGCTCCTCCTATGGCTACACCTTC	CASSRDIRSSYGYTF
NA	TRBD1	TRBV29-1	TRBJ2-1	TGCAGCCTCCGGACAGGGGGGTCCTACAATGAGCAGTTCTTC	CSLRTGGSYNEQFF
NA	NA	TRBV29-1	TRBJ1-1	TGCAGCGTTGAAGATTGGGGGGGAATGAACACTGAAGCTTTCTTT	CSVEDWGGMNTEAFF
NA	NA	TRBV7-2	TRBJ2-7	TGTGCCAGCAGAAGGGGCTCCTACGAGCAGTACTTC	CASRRGSYEQYF
once	NA	TRBV11-2	TRBJ1-5	TGTGCCAGCAGCTCCGCGGTGGCGGTCGCGCCCCAGCATTTT	CASSSAVAVAPQHF
NA	NA	TRBV27	TRBJ1-1	TGTGCCAGCAGCCCCTACATTACTTCGAACACTGAAGCTTTCTTT	CASSPYITSNTEAFF
NA	NA	TRBV7-2	TRBJ1-1	TGTGCCAGCAGCTCCACGCGGGGACCACTCGCCGAAGCTTTCTTT	CASSSTRGPLAEAFF
NA	NA	TRBV5-4	TRBJ2-2	TGTGCCAGCAGCAATCCGGTAACCGGGGAGCTGTTTTTT	CASSNPVTGELFF
NA	NA	TRBV21-1	TRBJ2-1	TGTGCCAGCAGCAAAGTTCCCCGGGACGGGGGAGCTTTCATGCCCTCCTACAATGAGCAGTTCTTC	CASSKVPRDGGAFMPSYNEQFF
NA	TRBD2	TRBV18	TRBJ2-1	TGTGCCAGCTCACCACCGAGTAGGAGCGGGGGGGCTTACAATGAGCAGTTCTTC	CASSPPSRSGGAYNEQFF
NA	NA	TRBV5-1	TRBJ2-3	TGCGCCAGCACCCCGATCCGGCTCCCAGATACGCAGTATTTT	CASTPIRLPDTQYF
NA	TRBD1	TRBV18	TRBJ1-2	TGTGCCAGCAGCCGGGACAGTCCAAACTATGGCTACACCTTC	CASSRDSPNYGYTF
NA	NA	TRBV18	TRBJ1-1	TGTGCCAGCTCCCATGGAGGTGGGTCTGAAGCTTTCTTT	CASSHGGGSEAFF
NA	NA	TRBV20-1	TRBJ2-3	TGCAGTGCCCGTATTTCAGATACGCAGTATTTT	CSARISDTQYF
NA	NA	TRBV7-9	TRBJ1-1	TGTGCCAGCAGCTTCGCAGCCATGAACACTGAAGCTTTCTTT	CASSFAAMNTEAFF
once	NA	TRBV7-9	TRBJ1-5	TGTGCCAGCAGCTTAGAGGGCCCCAGGGCCTCGGGCAATCAGCCCCAGCATTTT	CASSLEGPRASGNQPQHF
NA	NA	TRBV5-1	TRBJ2-5	TGCGCCAGCAGCTTGGCGGACACCTCCAGGGAGACCCAGTACTTC	CASSLADTSRETQYF
NA	NA	TRBV10-3	TRBJ2-5	TGTGCCATCAGCGGGGGACAGAACCAAGAGACCCAGTACTTC	CAISGGQNQETQYF
NA	NA	TRBV6-1	TRBJ1-2	TGTGCCAGCAGTAAGGGTAACGGGGGTCTATATGGCTACACCTTC	CASSKGNGGLYGYTF
NA	NA	TRBV7-9	TRBJ2-3	TGTGCCAGCGCGGAGAGGAGCACAGATACGCAGTATTTT	CASAERSTDTQYF
NA	NA	TRBV20-1	TRBJ2-3	TGCAGTGCTAGTTCCGGAGATACGCAGTATTTT	CSASSGDTQYF
NA	TRBD1	TRBV6-5	TRBJ2-7	TGTGCCAGCAGAGACAGGGGTAGCGGCGAGCAGTACTTC	CASRDRGSGEQYF
NA	TRBD2	TRBV5-4	TRBJ2-7	TGTGCCAGCAGCCCTACCGTGGAGCGGGGGACCTACGAGCAGTACTTC	CASSPTVERGTYEQYF
NA	NA	TRBV15	TRBJ2-2	TGTGCCACCAGCGTCTTTCGGGCCGGCGGGGAGCTGTTTTTT	CATSVFRAGGELFF
NA	NA	TRBV25-1	TRBJ1-2	TGTGCCAGCAAAGAGGTTCGGTTTTATGGCTACACCTTC	CASKEVRFYGYTF
NA	NA	TRBV25-1	TRBJ2-1	TGTGCCAGCAGTGAATACAGCGGTGAGCAGTTCTTC	CASSEYSGEQFF
NA	TRBD1	TRBV7-9	TRBJ1-2	TGTGCCAGCAGCTTAGGCACAGGGGGCTACTATGGCTACACCTTC	CASSLGTGGYYGYTF
NA	NA	TRBV19	TRBJ2-2	TGTGCCAGTACCCTGGCCAGGAGGAACACCGGGGAGCTGTTTTTT	CASTLARRNTGELFF
NA	TRBD1	TRBV9	TRBJ2-7	TGTGCCAGCAGCCCTCGGGACAGACCCAGCTCCTACGAGCAGTACTTC	CASSPRDRPSSYEQYF
NA	TRBD2	TRBV7-2	TRBJ2-3	TGTGCCAGCAGCCGTCGTGGGGGGGGGACAGATACGCAGTATTTT	CASSRRGGGTDTQYF
NA	NA	TRBV10-1	TRBJ2-7	TGCGCCAGCAGTGAGAACCCTTACGAGCAGTACTTC	CASSENPYEQYF
NA	NA	TRBV11-2	TRBJ1-1	TGTGCCAGCAGCTTAGTTTCGGTGAACACTGAAGCTTTCTTT	CASSLVSVNTEAFF
once	TRBD1	TRBV28	TRBJ1-4	TGTGCCAGCAAAAAGTACCGACAGGGATCTAATGAAAAACTGTTTTTT	CASKKYRQGSNEKLFF
NA	NA	TRBV5-1	TRBJ2-5	TGCGCCAGCAGCTTAGGCGGCCAAGAGACCCAGTACTTC	CASSLGGQETQYF
NA	NA	TRBV5-1	TRBJ1-4	TGCGCCAGCAGCCGAGGCCAAGGTGGTGAAAAACTGTTTTTT	CASSRGQGGEKLFF
NA	NA	TRBV10-2	TRBJ2-5	TGCGCCACCAGAGAAGGGGGGACCCAGTACTTC	CATREGGTQYF
NA	NA	TRBV2	TRBJ2-1	TGTGCCAGCAGTGAGAGGGATGAGCAGTTCTTC	CASSERDEQFF
once	NA	TRBV18	TRBJ2-1	TGTGCCAGCTCACTAAAAGGGCAGTATGAGTCCTACAATGAGCAGTTCTTC	CASSLKGQYESYNEQFF
NA	TRBD1	TRBV2	TRBJ1-5	TGTGCCAGCAGTAAGGACAGGGACCAGCCCCAGCATTTT	CASSKDRDQPQHF